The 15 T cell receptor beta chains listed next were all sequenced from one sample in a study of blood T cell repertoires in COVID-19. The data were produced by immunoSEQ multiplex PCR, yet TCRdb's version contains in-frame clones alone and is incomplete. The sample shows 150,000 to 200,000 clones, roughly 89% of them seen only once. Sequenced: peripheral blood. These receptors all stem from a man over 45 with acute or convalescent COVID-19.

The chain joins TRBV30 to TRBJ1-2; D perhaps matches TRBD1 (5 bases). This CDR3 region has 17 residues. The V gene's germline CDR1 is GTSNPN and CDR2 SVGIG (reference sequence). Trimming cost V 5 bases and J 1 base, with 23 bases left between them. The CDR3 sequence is CAWGPRATTHYNYGYTF. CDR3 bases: TGTGCCTGGGGACCCAGGGCTACCACACATTATAACTATGGCTACACCTTC.

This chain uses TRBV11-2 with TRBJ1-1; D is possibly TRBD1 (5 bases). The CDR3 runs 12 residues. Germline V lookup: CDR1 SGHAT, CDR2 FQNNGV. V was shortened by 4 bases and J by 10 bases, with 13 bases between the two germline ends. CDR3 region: CASSWAGMPAFF. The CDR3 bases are TGTGCCAGCAGCTGGGCAGGGATGCCAGCTTTCTTT. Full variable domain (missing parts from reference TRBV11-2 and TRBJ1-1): EAGVAQSPRYKIIEKRQSVAFWCNPISGHATLYWYQQILGQGPKLLIQFQNNGVVDDSQLPKDRFSAERLKGVDSTLKIQPAKLEDSAVYLCASSWAGMPAFFGQGTRLTVV.

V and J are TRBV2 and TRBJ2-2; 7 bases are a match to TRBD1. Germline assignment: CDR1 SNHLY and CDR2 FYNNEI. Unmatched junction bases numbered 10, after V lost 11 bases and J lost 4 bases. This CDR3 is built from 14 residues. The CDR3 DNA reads TGTGCCGCCTTAGACAGGGTCGGCACCGGGGAGCTGTTTTTT. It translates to CAALDRVGTGELFF. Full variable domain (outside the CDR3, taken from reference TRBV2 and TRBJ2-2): EPEVTQTPSHQVTQMGQEVILRCVPISNHLYFYWYRQILGQKVEFLVSFYNNEISEKSEIFDDQFSVERPDGSNFTLKIRSTKLEDSAMYFCAALDRVGTGELFFGEGSRLTVL.

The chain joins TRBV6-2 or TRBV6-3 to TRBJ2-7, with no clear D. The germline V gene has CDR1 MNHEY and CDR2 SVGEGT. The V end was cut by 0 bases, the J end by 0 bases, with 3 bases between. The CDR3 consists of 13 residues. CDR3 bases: TGTGCCAGCAGTTACTCCGGCTCCTACGAGCAGTACGTC. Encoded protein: CASSYSGSYEQYV.

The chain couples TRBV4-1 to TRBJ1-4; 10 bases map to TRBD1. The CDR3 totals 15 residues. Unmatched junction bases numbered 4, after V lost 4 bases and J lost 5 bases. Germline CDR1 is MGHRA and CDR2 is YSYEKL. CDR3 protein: CASSRSGQGNEKLFF. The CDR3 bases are TGCGCCAGCAGCCGGTCGGGACAGGGGAATGAAAAACTGTTTTTT.

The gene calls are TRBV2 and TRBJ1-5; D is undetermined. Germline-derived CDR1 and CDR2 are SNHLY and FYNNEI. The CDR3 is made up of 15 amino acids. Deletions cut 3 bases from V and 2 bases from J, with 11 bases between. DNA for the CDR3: TGTGCCAGCAGTGAGTCATGGGGAGGCAATCAGCCCCAGCATTTT. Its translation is CASSESWGGNQPQHF. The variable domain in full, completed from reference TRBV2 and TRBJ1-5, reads EPEVTQTPSHQVTQMGQEVILRCVPISNHLYFYWYRQILGQKVEFLVSFYNNEISEKSEIFDDQFSVERPDGSNFTLKIRSTKLEDSAMYFCASSESWGGNQPQHFGDGTRLSIL.

This chain's CDR3 is CASSRGLAGDEQFF. CDR3 DNA sequence: TGCGCCAGCAGCCGAGGACTAGCGGGGGATGAGCAGTTCTTC. The rearrangement joins TRBV4-1 to TRBJ2-1; 13 nucleotides match TRBD2. The junction had 2 bases not matched to a gene; V was cut back by 4 bases and J by 8 bases. The V gene's germline CDR1 is MGHRA and CDR2 YSYEKL. The CDR3 covers 14 residues.

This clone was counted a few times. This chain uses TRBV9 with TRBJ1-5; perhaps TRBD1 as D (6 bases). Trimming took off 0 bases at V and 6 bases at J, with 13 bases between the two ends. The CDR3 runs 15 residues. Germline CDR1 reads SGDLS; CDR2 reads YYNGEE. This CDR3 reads CASSVDAGGGQPQHF. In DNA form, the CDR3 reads TGTGCCAGCAGCGTAGATGCGGGGGGCGGTCAGCCCCAGCATTTT.

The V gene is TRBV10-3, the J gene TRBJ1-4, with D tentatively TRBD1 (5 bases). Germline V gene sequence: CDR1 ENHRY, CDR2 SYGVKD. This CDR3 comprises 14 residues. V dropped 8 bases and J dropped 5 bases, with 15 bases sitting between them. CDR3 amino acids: CAIGHGGNNEKLFF. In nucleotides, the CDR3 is TGTGCCATCGGACACGGAGGGAACAATGAAAAACTGTTTTTT.

In DNA, the CDR3 is TGTGCCATCAGTCCCGGGACAGGGTTAACCCCGGGAGGAAACACCATATATTTT. It translates to CAISPGTGLTPGGNTIYF. The chain recombines TRBV10-3 with TRBJ1-3; 9 bases map to TRBD1. Unmatched junction bases numbered 15, after V lost 5 bases and J lost 4 bases. Germline V gene data show CDR1 as ENHRY and CDR2 as SYGVKD. The CDR3 is made up of 18 amino acids.

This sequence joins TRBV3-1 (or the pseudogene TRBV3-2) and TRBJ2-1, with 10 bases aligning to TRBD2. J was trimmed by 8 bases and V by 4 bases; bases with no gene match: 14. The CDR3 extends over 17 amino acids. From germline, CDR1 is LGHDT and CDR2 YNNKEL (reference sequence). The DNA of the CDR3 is TGTGCCAGCAGCCCAAGGTCACTAGCGGGAAGAGTATATGAGCAGTTCTTC. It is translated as CASSPRSLAGRVYEQFF.

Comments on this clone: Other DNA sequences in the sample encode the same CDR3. The CDR3 sequence is CASSLVGGSYNEQFF. The CDR3 coding sequence is TGCGCCAGCAGCTTGGTGGGCGGGAGCTACAATGAGCAGTTCTTC. The rearrangement links TRBV5-1 to TRBJ2-1, with 7 bases lining up with TRBD2. This CDR3 comprises 15 residues. Germline assignment: CDR1 SGHRS and CDR2 YFSETQ. V lost 0 bases and J lost 3; bases outside the gene matches: 3.

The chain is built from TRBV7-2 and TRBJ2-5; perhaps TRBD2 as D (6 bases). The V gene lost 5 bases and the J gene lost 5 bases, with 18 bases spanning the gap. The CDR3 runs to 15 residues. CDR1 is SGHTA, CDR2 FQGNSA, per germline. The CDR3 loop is CASSNGGLEGETQYF. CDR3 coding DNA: TGTGCCAGCAGCAATGGGGGACTGGAGGGGGAGACCCAGTACTTC. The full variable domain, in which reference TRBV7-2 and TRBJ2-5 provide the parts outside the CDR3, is GAGVSQSPSNKVTEKGKDVELRCDPISGHTALYWYRQSLGQGLEFLIYFQGNSAPDKSGLPSDRFSAERTGGSVSTLTIQRTQQEDSAVYLCASSNGGLEGETQYFGPGTRLLVL.

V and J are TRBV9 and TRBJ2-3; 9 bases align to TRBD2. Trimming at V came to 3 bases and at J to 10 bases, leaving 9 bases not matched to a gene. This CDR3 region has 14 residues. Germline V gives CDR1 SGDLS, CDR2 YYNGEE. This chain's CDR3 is CASSARLSGSAQYF. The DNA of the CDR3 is TGTGCCAGCAGCGCCCGTCTTAGCGGGAGTGCGCAGTATTTT. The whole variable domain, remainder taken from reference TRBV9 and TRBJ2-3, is DSGVTQTPKHLITATGQRVTLRCSPRSGDLSVYWYQQSLDQGLQFLIQYYNGEERAKGNILERFSAQQFPDLHSELNLSSLELGDSALYFCASSARLSGSAQYFGPGTRLTVL.

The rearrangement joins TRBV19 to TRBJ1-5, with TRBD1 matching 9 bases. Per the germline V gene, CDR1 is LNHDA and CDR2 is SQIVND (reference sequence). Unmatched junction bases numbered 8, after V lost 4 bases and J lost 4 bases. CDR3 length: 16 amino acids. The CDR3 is CASSSTGTGFNQPQHF. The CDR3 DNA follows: TGTGCCAGTAGTAGTACGGGGACAGGGTTTAATCAGCCCCAGCATTTT.